The present TCR beta chain was sequenced within a study of monozygotic twins with inflammatory bowel disease. Two rounds of nested PCR, of around 15 and 9 cycles, were run on TCRalpha and TCRbeta cDNA. Using the 5' RACE reads, TCRdb records one entry per CDR3 protein without DNA. Found here are around 380,000 distinct CDR3 sequences; the top ten clones hold more than 2%. Comment on this clonotype: Its antigen is not known.

Regarding the study as a whole: Lower sharing of clonotypes with other individuals was seen in IBD patients than in healthy twins. This was most marked in patients showing signs of disease activity. In these data, no single strong IBD-associated signal or clonotype received support. Among twins, concordant and discordant pairs did not differ in repertoire similarity, possibly from limited power.

Germline V CDR1 and CDR2: MNHNS, SASEGT. This CDR3 is built from 16 residues. The sample comprised blood. V usage is TRBV6-1 and J usage is TRBJ1-1. The sequence was obtained from a human donor with ulcerative colitis or Crohn's disease, or a healthy co-twin of an affected twin (not recorded which). CDR3 in amino acids: CASSSLAAGLSTEAFF.